This record concerns one TCR beta chain sequence. The assay was immunoSEQ multiplex PCR, and TCRdb's table has in-frame clones only and misses some. Of about 420,000 clones listed, 80% to 90% were seen once; the top ten hold 0.7% to 1%. This entry is derived from a study of blood T cell repertoires in COVID-19. Overall study: Sites in the United States, Italy and Spain provided acute and convalescent COVID-19 samples. PBMCs, B-cell-depleted T cells, or T cells were the source of the cDNA or gDNA that made up the material.

The CDR3 totals 13 residues. The V and J ends lost 7 bases and 5 bases, in that order; junction bases with no gene match: 4. The sequence came from a man between 18 and 35 years old with COVID-19, enrolled during active disease. The chain uses TRBV12-3 or TRBV12-4 and TRBJ2-2, with TRBD2 identical over 7 bases. The sequencing input was peripheral blood. CDR3 in DNA: TGTGCCAGCACCCTGGGGGGGACCGGGGAGCTGTTTTTT. Its translation is CASTLGGTGELFF.